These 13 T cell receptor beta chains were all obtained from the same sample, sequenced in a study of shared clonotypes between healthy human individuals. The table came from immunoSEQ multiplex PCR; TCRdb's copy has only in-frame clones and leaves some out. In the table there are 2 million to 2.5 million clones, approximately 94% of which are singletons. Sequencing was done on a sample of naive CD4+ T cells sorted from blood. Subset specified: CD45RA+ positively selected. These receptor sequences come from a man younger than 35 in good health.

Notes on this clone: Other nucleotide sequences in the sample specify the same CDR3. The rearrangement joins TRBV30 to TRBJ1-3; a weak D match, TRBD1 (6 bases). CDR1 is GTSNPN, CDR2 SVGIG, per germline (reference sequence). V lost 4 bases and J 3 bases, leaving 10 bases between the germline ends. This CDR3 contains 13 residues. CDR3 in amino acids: CAWTQGVGNTIYF. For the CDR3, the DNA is TGTGCCTGGACACAGGGTGTTGGAAACACCATATATTTT.

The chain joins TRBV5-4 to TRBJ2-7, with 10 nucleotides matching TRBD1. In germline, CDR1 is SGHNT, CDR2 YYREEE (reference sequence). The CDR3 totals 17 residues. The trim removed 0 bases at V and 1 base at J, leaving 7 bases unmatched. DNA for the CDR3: TGTGCCAGCAGCTTGGGGCCCGGGACAGGGGTATCCTACGAGCAGTACTTC. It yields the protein CASSLGPGTGVSYEQYF.

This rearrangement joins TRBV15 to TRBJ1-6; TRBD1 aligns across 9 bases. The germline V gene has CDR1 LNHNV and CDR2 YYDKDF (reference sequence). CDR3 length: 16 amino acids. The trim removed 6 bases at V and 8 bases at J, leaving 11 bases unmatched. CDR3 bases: TGTGCCACCAGTACCGGGACAGGGTCTCTGGATTCACCCCTCCACTTT. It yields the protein CATSTGTGSLDSPLHF. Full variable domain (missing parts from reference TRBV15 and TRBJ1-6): DAMVIQNPRYQVTQFGKPVTLSCSQTLNHNVMYWYQQKSSQAPKLLFHYYDKDFNNEADTPDNFQSRRPNTSFCFLDIRSPGLGDTAMYLCATSTGTGSLDSPLHFGNGTRLTVT.

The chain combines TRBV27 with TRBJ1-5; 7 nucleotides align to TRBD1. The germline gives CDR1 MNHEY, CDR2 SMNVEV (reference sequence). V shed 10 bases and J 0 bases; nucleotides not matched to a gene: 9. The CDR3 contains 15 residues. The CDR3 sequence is CATARQGYSNQPQHF. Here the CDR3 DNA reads TGTGCCACTGCAAGACAGGGATATAGCAATCAGCCCCAGCATTTT.

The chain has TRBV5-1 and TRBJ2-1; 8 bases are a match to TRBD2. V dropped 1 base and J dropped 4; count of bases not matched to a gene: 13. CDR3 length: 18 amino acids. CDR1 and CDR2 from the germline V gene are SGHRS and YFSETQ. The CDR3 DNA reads TGCGCCAGCAGCTTGTCGGCCCAAAGCGGGGGTTCTTACAATGAGCAGTTCTTC. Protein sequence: CASSLSAQSGGSYNEQFF.

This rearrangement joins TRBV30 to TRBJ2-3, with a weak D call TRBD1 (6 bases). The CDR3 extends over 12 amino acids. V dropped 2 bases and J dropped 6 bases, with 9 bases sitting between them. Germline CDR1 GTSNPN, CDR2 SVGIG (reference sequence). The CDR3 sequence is CAWSMGADTQYF. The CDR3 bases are TGTGCCTGGAGTATGGGGGCCGATACGCAGTATTTT.

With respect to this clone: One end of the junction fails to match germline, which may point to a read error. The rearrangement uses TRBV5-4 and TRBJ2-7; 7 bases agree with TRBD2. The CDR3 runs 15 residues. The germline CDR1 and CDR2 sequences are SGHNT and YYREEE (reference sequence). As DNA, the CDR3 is TGTGCCAGCAGTTTGGATGCGGGCGGGGGCTACGAGCAGTACTTC. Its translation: CASSLDAGGGYEQYF.

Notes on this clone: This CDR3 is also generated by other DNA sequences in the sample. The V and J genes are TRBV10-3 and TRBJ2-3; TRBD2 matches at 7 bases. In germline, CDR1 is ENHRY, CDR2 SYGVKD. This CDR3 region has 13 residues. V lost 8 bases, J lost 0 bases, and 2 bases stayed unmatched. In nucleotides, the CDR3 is TGTGCCATCGGTAGCGGGAGCACAGATACGCAGTATTTT. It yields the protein CAIGSGSTDTQYF.

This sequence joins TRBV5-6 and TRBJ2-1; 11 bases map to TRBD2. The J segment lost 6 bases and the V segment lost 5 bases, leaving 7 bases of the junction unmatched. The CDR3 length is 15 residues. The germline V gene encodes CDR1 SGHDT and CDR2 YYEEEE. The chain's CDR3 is CASRVTSGTINEQFF. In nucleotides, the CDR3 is TGTGCCAGCAGGGTGACTAGCGGGACGATCAATGAGCAGTTCTTC. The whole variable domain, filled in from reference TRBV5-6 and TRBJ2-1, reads DAGVTQSPTHLIKTRGQQVTLRCSPKSGHDTVSWYQQALGQGPQFIFQYYEEEERQRGNFPDRFSGHQFPNYSSELNVNALLLGDSALYLCASRVTSGTINEQFFGPGTRLTVL.

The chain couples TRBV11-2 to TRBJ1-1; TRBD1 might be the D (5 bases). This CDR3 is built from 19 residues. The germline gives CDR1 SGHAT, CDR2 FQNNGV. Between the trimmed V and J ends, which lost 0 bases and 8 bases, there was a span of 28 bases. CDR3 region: CASSLEFPGRLGPRSEAFF. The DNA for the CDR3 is TGTGCCAGCAGCTTAGAATTCCCAGGGCGACTTGGCCCCCGTTCGGAAGCTTTCTTT.

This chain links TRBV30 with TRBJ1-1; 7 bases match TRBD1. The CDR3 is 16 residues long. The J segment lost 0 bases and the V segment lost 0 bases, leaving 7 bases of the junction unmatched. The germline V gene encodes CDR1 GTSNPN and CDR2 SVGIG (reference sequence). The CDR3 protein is CAWSVLSGQLNTEAFF. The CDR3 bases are TGTGCCTGGAGTGTACTTTCGGGACAGTTGAACACTGAAGCTTTCTTT.

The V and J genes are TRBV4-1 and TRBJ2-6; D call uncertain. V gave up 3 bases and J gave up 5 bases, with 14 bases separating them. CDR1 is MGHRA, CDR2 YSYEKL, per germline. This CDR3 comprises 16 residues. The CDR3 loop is CASSQPGRLRANVLTF. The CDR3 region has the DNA TGCGCCAGCAGCCAGCCCGGGCGCCTCAGGGCCAACGTCCTGACTTTC.

As DNA, the CDR3 is TGTGCCAGCAGCTTAGACCGACTGGGGGCATCTGGAAACACCATATATTTT. As protein: CASSLDRLGASGNTIYF. The gene calls are TRBV11-2 and TRBJ1-3, with D perhaps TRBD1 (6 bases). With 0 bases removed from V and 1 base from J, the gap between germline ends came to 13 bases. Germline-derived CDR1 and CDR2 are SGHAT and FQNNGV. The CDR3 totals 17 residues. The variable domain in full, completed from reference TRBV11-2 and TRBJ1-3, reads EAGVAQSPRYKIIEKRQSVAFWCNPISGHATLYWYQQILGQGPKLLIQFQNNGVVDDSQLPKDRFSAERLKGVDSTLKIQPAKLEDSAVYLCASSLDRLGASGNTIYFGEGSWLTVV.